The clone carrying this T cell receptor beta chain showed up just once. These data originate in a study of T-cell memory formation after mild COVID-19. CDR1 is MNHNY, CDR2 SVGAGI, per germline (reference sequence). The CDR3 extends over 13 amino acids. With 7 bases removed from V and 7 bases from J, the gap between germline ends came to 14 bases. MiXCR, run by TCRdb on the 5' RACE reads, gives a single entry per CDR3 protein. The sample has fewer than 650,000 distinct CDR3 sequences, 17% seen once. The V gene is TRBV6-6, the J gene TRBJ2-1; D gene ambiguous. The sample was PBMCs or a T cell subset sorted from them (not recorded which). This receptor was identified in an adult woman who had mild COVID-19 (a few samples of this study predate the infection). Cell type and time point are not known. The CDR3 nucleotides are TGTGCCAGCACCCCCCGAGCCAGGAATGAGCAGTTCTTC. This gives the protein CASTPRARNEQFF.